The T cell receptor (beta chain) described here comes from a study of cytomegalovirus exposure and HLA in healthy donors. In regard to this clone: The antigen is unknown.

Study results and limitations: Most TCR sequences were rare, but some public TCRs occurred in many donors. The authors listed 180 or so TCR beta chains as cytomegalovirus-associated.

V lost 4 bases, J lost 3 bases, and 7 bases stayed unmatched. Germline CDR1 is SEHNR and CDR2 is FQNEAQ (reference sequence). The CDR3 has 15 residues. 13 Jbeta primers and 60 Vbeta primers were used for the PCR. The data were produced by immunoSEQ multiplex PCR, yet TCRdb's version contains in-frame clones alone and is incomplete. This sample has approximately 140,000 clones; roughly 77% occur once, and the top ten carry 3.5% to 4.5%. The rearrangement links TRBV7-9 to TRBJ2-7; 9 nucleotides agree with TRBD1. The origin of this receptor is a human donor in good health. The sequencing input was PBMCs. The DNA of the CDR3 is TGTGCCAGCAGCTCGGGGACAGGGCGCTTCTACGAGCAGTACTTC. This translates into CASSSGTGRFYEQYF. Drawing the rest from reference TRBV7-9 and TRBJ2-7, the complete variable domain is DTGVSQNPRHKITKRGQNVTFRCDPISEHNRLYWYRQTLGQGPEFLTYFQNEAQLEKSRLLSDRFSAERPKGSFSTLEIQRTEQGDSAMYLCASSSGTGRFYEQYFGPGTRLTVT.